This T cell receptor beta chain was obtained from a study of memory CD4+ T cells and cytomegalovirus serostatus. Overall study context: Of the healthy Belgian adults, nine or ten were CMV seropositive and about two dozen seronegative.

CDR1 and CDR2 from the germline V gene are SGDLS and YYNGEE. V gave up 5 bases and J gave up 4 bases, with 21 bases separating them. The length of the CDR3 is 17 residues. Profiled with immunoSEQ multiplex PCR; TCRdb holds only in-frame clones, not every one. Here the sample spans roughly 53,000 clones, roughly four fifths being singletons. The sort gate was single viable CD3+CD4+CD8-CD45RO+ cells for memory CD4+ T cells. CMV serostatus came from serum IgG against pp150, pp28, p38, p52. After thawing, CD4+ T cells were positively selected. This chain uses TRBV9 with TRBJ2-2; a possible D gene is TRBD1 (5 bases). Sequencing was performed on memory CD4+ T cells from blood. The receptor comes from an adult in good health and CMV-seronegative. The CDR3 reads CASSPPHPDKITGELFF. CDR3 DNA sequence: TGTGCCAGCAGTCCTCCCCACCCGGACAAAATCACCGGGGAGCTGTTTTTT.